The 4 T cell receptor beta chains listed next were all sequenced from one sample in a study of beta chain features in type 1 diabetes. Study results and caveats: Shortening that was moderate but significant affected the TCRB CDR3s of Type 1 diabetes patients in all four CD4+ subsets.

Their antigens are not known. The sequenced template was cDNA made from the entire isolated RNA. Clones were sequenced by immunoSEQ multiplex PCR, and TCRdb holds only the in-frame ones, with some missing. This sample has around 150,000 clones, with about 8.3% found just once. The sequenced sample consisted of central memory CD4+ T cells from blood. The source is a woman aged 18-29 years with type 1 diabetes.

A few counts support this clone. Additional DNA sequences in this sample encode the identical CDR3. This chain joins TRBV7-9 and TRBJ2-7; 8 bases align to TRBD2. This CDR3 is built from 14 residues. V was pared by 3 bases and J by 4 bases, with 5 bases of the junction left unmatched. Germline V gene lookup returns CDR1 SEHNR and CDR2 FQNEAQ (reference sequence). The CDR3 nucleotides read TGTGCCAGCAGCTTTTCTGGCGGGAGGTACGAGCAGTACTTC. Protein sequence: CASSFSGGRYEQYF.

The chain uses TRBV2 and TRBJ1-5; TRBD1 aligns across 9 bases. This CDR3 comprises 14 residues. With V trimmed by 5 bases and J by 7 bases, 6 bases remained unmatched. Germline lookup yields CDR1 SNHLY and CDR2 FYNNEI. Here the CDR3 reads CASSTGGLGQPQHF. Written as DNA, the CDR3 is TGTGCCAGCAGTACAGGGGGCTTAGGACAGCCCCAGCATTTT. Filled out from reference TRBV2 and TRBJ1-5, the complete variable domain reads EPEVTQTPSHQVTQMGQEVILRCVPISNHLYFYWYRQILGQKVEFLVSFYNNEISEKSEIFDDQFSVERPDGSNFTLKIRSTKLEDSAMYFCASSTGGLGQPQHFGDGTRLSIL.

This clone was observed a handful of times. The genes are TRBV4-2 and TRBJ1-2; D might be TRBD1 (6 bases). The germline V gene has CDR1 LGHNA and CDR2 YNFKEQ. Trimming removed 3 bases from V and 2 bases from J, with 16 bases in between. This CDR3 is built from 16 residues. CDR3: CASSQSIGQLNYGYTF. The CDR3 DNA reads TGTGCCAGCAGCCAGTCTATTGGACAGCTAAACTATGGCTACACCTTC.

The chain employs TRBV5-1 and TRBJ2-1; 7 positions match TRBD1. With 7 bases clipped from V and 10 bases from J, the junction kept 5 bases outside the gene matches. Looked up from germline, CDR1 is SGHRS and CDR2 is YFSETQ. The CDR3 is 11 residues long. CDR3 in DNA: TGCGCCAGCGGATTCAGGGGGGAGCAGTTCTTC. This codes for CASGFRGEQFF.